This T cell receptor beta chain was recorded in a study of human T cells and chemical hapten exposure. Study overall: Slight differences in pooled library volume were the main source of varying TCR yields across samples.

The length of the CDR3 is 20 residues. V lost 2 bases and J 2 bases, leaving 26 bases between the germline ends. MiXCR was run by TCRdb on the 5' RACE reads, yielding one entry per CDR3 protein. The sample lists 65,000 to 90,000 distinct CDR3 sequences; roughly 15% were seen once. Total RNA came from unfractionated whole blood. V is TRBV12-3 or TRBV12-4 and J is TRBJ2-3, with TRBD2 as a possible D gene (7 bases). The clonotype was recovered from a female donor in good health. CDR3 amino acids: CASSLRAGTIFPGATDTQYF. As DNA, the CDR3 is TGTGCCAGCAGTTTACGGGCCGGGACTATATTTCCGGGGGCCACAGATACGCAGTATTTT.